The clone carrying this T cell receptor beta chain has only a few counts. Its target is not known. TCRdb reanalysed the reads using MiXCR and keeps one entry per CDR3 protein. The data contain about 220,000 distinct CDR3 sequences, 35% to 45% of them singletons. The sample comes from a study of T cell repertoires in cytomegalovirus infection. Background on the study: Evidence of both CMV infection and a matching HLA type came from public TCR beta signatures. Study-level results: HLA-C-restricted CMV-specific TCR beta clonotypes were dominant in the ex vivo response. Individuals carrying CMV plus the relevant HLA were identified by cumulative frequency of public TCR beta families.

With V trimmed by 4 bases and J by 2 bases, 10 bases remained unmatched. The length of the CDR3 is 19 residues. Germline CDR1 reads MNHEY; CDR2 reads SVGAGI. This chain links TRBV6-5 with TRBJ2-3; 15 nucleotides agree with TRBD2. This clonotype was sampled from a human donor in good health (CMV status not recorded). Some clones in this sample may be carry-over from other donors' samples. Sequencing was performed on CD8+ T cells from cultured PBMCs, taken from culture after CMV antigen stimulation. CDR3 protein: CASSSLGLAGGLITDTQYF. Here the CDR3 DNA reads TGTGCCAGCAGTTCCCTAGGACTAGCGGGGGGGCTTATCACAGATACGCAGTATTTT.